This T cell receptor (beta chain) was recovered during a study of shared clonotypes between healthy human individuals. Study-wide points: Even with large depth, rarefaction showed that sorted-subset sequencing was incomplete.

Germline assignment: CDR1 LNHDA and CDR2 SQIVND (reference sequence). The CDR3 has 15 amino acids. Trimming shortened V by 0 bases and J by 0 bases, and 8 bases separated the two germline ends. With regard to this clone: Its antigen is currently unknown.

Using immunoSEQ multiplex PCR, the repertoire was profiled, and TCRdb retains in-frame clones only, with some absent. In the table there are around 2.5 million clones, more than 85% of which are singletons. The sample taken for sequencing was naive CD4+ T cells from PBMCs. The subset was: CD45RA+ positively selected. The TCR originated in a man aged 18 to 29 in good health. Some clones in this sample may be carry-over from other donors' samples. V and J are TRBV19 and TRBJ1-1; possibly TRBD1 for D (6 bases). DNA for the CDR3: TGTGCCAGTAGTATAGAGGGACAAATGAACACTGAAGCTTTCTTT. This gives the protein CASSIEGQMNTEAFF.